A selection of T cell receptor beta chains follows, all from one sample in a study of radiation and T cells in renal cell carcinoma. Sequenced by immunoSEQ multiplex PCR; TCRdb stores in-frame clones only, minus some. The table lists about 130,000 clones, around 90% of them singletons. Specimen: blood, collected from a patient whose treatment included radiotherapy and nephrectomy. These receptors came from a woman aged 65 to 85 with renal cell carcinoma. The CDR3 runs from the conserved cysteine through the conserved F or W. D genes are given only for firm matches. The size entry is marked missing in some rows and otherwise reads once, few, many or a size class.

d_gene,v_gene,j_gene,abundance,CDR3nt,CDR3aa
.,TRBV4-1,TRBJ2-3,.,TGCGCCAGCAGCCAAGGTCTTAGCACAGATACGCAGTATTTT,CASSQGLSTDTQYF
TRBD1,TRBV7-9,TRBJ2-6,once,TGTGCCAGCAGCCGACAGGGGGCAACCGGGGCCAACGTCCTGACTTTC,CASSRQGATGANVLTF
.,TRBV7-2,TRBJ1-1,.,TGTGCCAGCAGGACCTCGGGGGGGAACGCTGAAGCTTTCTTT,CASRTSGGNAEAFF
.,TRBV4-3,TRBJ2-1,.,TGCGCCAGCAGCCAAGACGGGAGCTCCTACAATGAGCAGTTCTTC,CASSQDGSSYNEQFF
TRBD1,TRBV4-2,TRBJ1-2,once,TGTGCCAGCAGCCAAGGGACAGGGAGGGGCGCTAACTATGGCTACACCTTC,CASSQGTGRGANYGYTF
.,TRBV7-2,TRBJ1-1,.,TGTGCCAGCAGCTTAGCAAGACAGGCAGACACTGAAGCTTTCTTT,CASSLARQADTEAFF
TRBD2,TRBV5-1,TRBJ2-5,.,TGCGCCAGCAGCCCCCTGACTAGCGAATCAGAGACCCAGTACTTC,CASSPLTSESETQYF
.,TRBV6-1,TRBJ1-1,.,TGTGCCAGCAGTGAGGCGGTAGGGTTTACTGAAGCTTTCTTT,CASSEAVGFTEAFF
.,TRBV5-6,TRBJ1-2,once,TGTGCCAGCAGCCAGGACGGATATGGCTACACCTTC,CASSQDGYGYTF
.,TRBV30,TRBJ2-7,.,TGTGCCTGGAGTGCTGGTACCTCCTACGAGCAGTACTTC,CAWSAGTSYEQYF
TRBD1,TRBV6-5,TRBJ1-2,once,TGTGCCAGCAGCCTATCCCGGGACAGATCTTATGGCTACACCTTC,CASSLSRDRSYGYTF
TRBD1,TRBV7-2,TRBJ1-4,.,TGTGCCAGCAGCGTGACCGGGACAGCTAATGAAAAACTGTTTTTT,CASSVTGTANEKLFF
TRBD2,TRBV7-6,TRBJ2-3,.,TGTGCCAGCAGCTTAGCGGCGGGGGGGGCTACAGATACGCAGTATTTT,CASSLAAGGATDTQYF
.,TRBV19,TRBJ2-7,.,TGTGCCAGTAGTATAGACCCGAGAGACTCCTACGAGCAGTACTTC,CASSIDPRDSYEQYF
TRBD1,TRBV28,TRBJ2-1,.,TGTGCCAGCAGTTTTTCCGGGACAGGGAATGAGGATGAGCAGTTCTTC,CASSFSGTGNEDEQFF
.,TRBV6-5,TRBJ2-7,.,TGTGCCAGCAGTGCTCCGGGGACCTACGAGCAGTACTTC,CASSAPGTYEQYF
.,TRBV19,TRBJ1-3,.,TGTGCCAGTAGTGTCCCCCAGGGAAACACCATATATTTT,CASSVPQGNTIYF
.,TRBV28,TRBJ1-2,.,TGTGCCAGCCCCGGACCGGACAGCCAGGGAGGCTACACCTTC,CASPGPDSQGGYTF
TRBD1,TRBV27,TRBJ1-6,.,TGTGCCAGCAGATCACAGGGGGCTACGAATTCACCCCTCCACTTT,CASRSQGATNSPLHF
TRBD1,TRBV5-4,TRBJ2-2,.,TGTGCCAGCAAAACCCAGGGGGCGACGGACGGGGAGCTGTTTTTT,CASKTQGATDGELFF
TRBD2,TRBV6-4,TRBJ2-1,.,TGTGCCAGCAGTGACTCGAGGCTAGCGGGGAAAAATGAGCAGTTCTTC,CASSDSRLAGKNEQFF
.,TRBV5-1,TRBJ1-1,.,TGCGCCAGCAGCTTAGGGGAGAACACTGAAGCTTTCTTT,CASSLGENTEAFF
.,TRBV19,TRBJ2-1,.,TGTGCCGGGGGACGGGAGAATGAGCAGTTCTTC,CAGGRENEQFF
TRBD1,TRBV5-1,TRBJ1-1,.,TGCGCCAGCAGCTTGGCTAGGGACAGGGGGCTTTTGGACACTGAAGCTTTCTTT,CASSLARDRGLLDTEAFF
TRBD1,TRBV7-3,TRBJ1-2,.,TGTGCCAGCAGCTATACAGGACAGGGGGCGCATGGCTACACCTTC,CASSYTGQGAHGYTF
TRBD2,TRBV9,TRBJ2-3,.,TGTGCCAGCAGCGTAGCGGGGGGGCAAGATACGCAGTATTTT,CASSVAGGQDTQYF
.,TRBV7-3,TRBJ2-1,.,TGTGCCAGCAGCTCCCCTACGGGACGGACCAATGAGCAGTTCTTC,CASSSPTGRTNEQFF
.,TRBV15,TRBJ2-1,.,TGTGCCACCAGCAGAGCAGGGACCGTGCACCCACTCTTC,CATSRAGTVHPLF
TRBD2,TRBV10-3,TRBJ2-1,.,TGTGCCATCAGAGGGACTAGCGGGGGCAATGAGCAGTTCTTC,CAIRGTSGGNEQFF
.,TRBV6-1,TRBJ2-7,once,TGTGCCAGCACTGAAAACCGGGCCCCCGGATACGAGCAGTACTTC,CASTENRAPGYEQYF
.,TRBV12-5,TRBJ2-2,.,TGTGCTAGTGGTTTGGACGGGGATAACACCGGGGAGCTGTTTTTT,CASGLDGDNTGELFF
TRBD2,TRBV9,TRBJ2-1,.,TGTGCCAGCAGCGTCTCCGGGACTAGTGGAAGTGAGCAGTTCTTC,CASSVSGTSGSEQFF
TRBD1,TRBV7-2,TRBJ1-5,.,TGTGCCAGCAGCTTAGTACAGGGGGCTTCCGATCAGCCCCAGCATTTT,CASSLVQGASDQPQHF
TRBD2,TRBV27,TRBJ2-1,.,TGTGCCAGCAGTTTAGAACTAGCGAATGAGCAGTTCTTC,CASSLELANEQFF
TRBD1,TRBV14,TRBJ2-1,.,TGTGCCAGCCGCCGACAGGGGGCAGCTGAGCAGTTCTTC,CASRRQGAAEQFF
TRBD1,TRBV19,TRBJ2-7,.,TGTGCCAGTAGTCTCGGACAGGGGCCTGGCTACGAGCAGTACTTC,CASSLGQGPGYEQYF
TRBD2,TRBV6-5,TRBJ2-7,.,TGTGCCAGCAGTCGGGGGGGCGGCGAGCAGTACTTC,CASSRGGGEQYF
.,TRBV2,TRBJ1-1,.,TGTGCCAGCAGTGAATTTCGGGTCATGAACACTGAAGCTTTCTTT,CASSEFRVMNTEAFF
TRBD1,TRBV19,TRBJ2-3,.,TGTGCCAGTAGTCCCCAGACAGGGCTGGGAGATACGCAGTATTTT,CASSPQTGLGDTQYF
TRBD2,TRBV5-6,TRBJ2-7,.,TGTGCCAGCAGCGGGCGAGCGGGGGGTTACGAGCAGTACTTC,CASSGRAGGYEQYF
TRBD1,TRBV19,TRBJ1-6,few,TGTGCCAGTAGTATGGCGACAGGGGATAATTCACCCCTCCACTTT,CASSMATGDNSPLHF